This TCR beta chain was recovered during a study of CD8 T cells in ankylosing spondylitis. Whole-study results and caveats: The disease-linked clones had a CD8+ phenotype and low blood frequencies. It appeared that ankylosing spondylitis blood was characterized by a TCR beta motif of 8 or 9 highly homologous variants.

The sample holds many counts of this clonotype. Its antigen remains unidentified. Per germline, CDR1 SGDLS and CDR2 YYNGEE. CDR3 length: 17 amino acids. The V gene end was trimmed by 3 bases and the J gene end by 4 bases; junction bases not matched to a gene: 7. Each CDR3 protein gets one entry after TCRdb re-called the 5' RACE reads with MiXCR. The table shows approximately 9,000 distinct CDR3 sequences, with around 4.2% occurring only once. Sequencing was performed on blood, either unsorted or a sorted T cell fraction (not recorded which). This chain uses TRBV9 with TRBJ2-6; 10 bases match TRBD1. The TCR was taken from a female donor with ankylosing spondylitis or in good health (not recorded which). In DNA form, the CDR3 reads TGTGCCAGCAGCGACCCCGGGACAGGGGCCGGGGCCAACGTCCTGACTTTC. This codes for CASSDPGTGAGANVLTF.